A single sample is the source of the 5 T cell receptor beta chains below, sequenced in a study of T cell responses to AZD1222 COVID-19 vaccine. TCRdb keeps only in-frame clones here, not all; method: immunoSEQ multiplex PCR. The table has roughly 150,000 clones, under 95% seen once. The sample was peripheral blood, taken 28 days after the second AZD1222 dose. The receptors stem from an adult who received the AZD1222 COVID-19 vaccine.

V is TRBV5-6 and J is TRBJ1-4; perhaps TRBD1 as D (6 bases). Trimming stripped 2 bases from V and 12 bases from J, with 26 bases between. There are 17 residues in the CDR3. Germline CDR1 SGHDT, CDR2 YYEEEE. The CDR3 spells CASSFRQDLPFKTELFF. The DNA for the CDR3 is TGTGCCAGCAGCTTTCGACAGGATCTTCCCTTTAAAACGGAACTGTTTTTT.

The chain uses TRBV6-4 and TRBJ1-5, with 7 bases lining up with TRBD1. Germline loops: CDR1 MRHNA, CDR2 SNTAGT. This CDR3 is built from 16 residues. The J segment lost 2 bases and the V segment lost 6 bases, leaving 10 bases of the junction unmatched. The CDR3 nucleotides read TGTGCCAGCAGCTTGACAGGGTCGGAGGGCAATCAGCCCCAGCATTTT. Residues: CASSLTGSEGNQPQHF.

This clone came up a few times. The chain joins TRBV7-9 to TRBJ1-1; 7 bases are a match to TRBD1. Germline V CDR1 and CDR2: SEHNR, FQNEAQ (reference sequence). Trimming took 4 bases from V and 3 from J; bases not matched to a gene: 5. This CDR3 contains 14 residues. The CDR3 is CASSSDREYTEAFF. DNA for the CDR3: TGTGCCAGCAGCTCTGACAGGGAATACACTGAAGCTTTCTTT.

The chain is built from TRBV6-2 or TRBV6-3 and TRBJ1-3; D gene ambiguous. The germline CDR1 and CDR2 sequences are MNHEY and SVGEGT. The V and J ends lost 1 base and 2 bases respectively, with 12 bases between them. The CDR3 contains 16 residues. The CDR3 sequence is CASSYLGRRTGNTIYF. The CDR3, as DNA: TGTGCCAGCAGTTACTTGGGTCGGCGGACTGGAAACACCATATATTTT.

V usage is TRBV27 and J usage is TRBJ1-1, with D possibly being TRBD1 (6 bases). The CDR3 runs to 14 residues. Germline-derived CDR1 and CDR2 are MNHEY and SMNVEV (reference sequence). Trimming cost V 1 base and J 4 bases, with 10 bases left between them. This chain's CDR3 is CASSLYRVGTEAFF. The CDR3 DNA follows: TGTGCCAGCAGTTTATACAGGGTGGGCACTGAAGCTTTCTTT.